This TCR beta chain was obtained from a study of sequential checkpoint blockade in melanoma. Study background: Arm A got nivolumab then ipilimumab; arm B the reverse, 1:1. After both sequences, patients received maintenance nivolumab.

Clones were read by immunoSEQ multiplex PCR, and TCRdb kept only the in-frame ones, dropping some. The sample lists 16,000 or so clones, 60% to 80% occurring once. Treatment here: randomized to nivolumab then ipilimumab (arm A) or the reverse (arm B). None of the patients previously received DNA-damaging chemotherapy. Live CD3+CD8+ CD19− CD56− cells were sorted from PBMCs. V was cut by 8 bases and J by 4 bases, with 15 bases left in between. The germline CDR1 and CDR2 sequences are MDHEN and SYDVKM. The CDR3 sequence is 13 residues long. The source of this sequence is a human donor with melanoma. The chain uses TRBV28 and TRBJ2-7; no definite D call. Material: CD8+ T cells sorted from blood (inferred from file names), obtained from a patient given nivolumab and ipilimumab in sequence. The CDR3 reads CASALPPLYEQYF. For the CDR3, the DNA is TGTGCCAGCGCCCTGCCACCCCTATACGAGCAGTACTTC.